This T cell receptor beta chain originates from a study of T cell clonotyping in hematopoietic cell transplantation. Repertoires were generated with immunoSEQ multiplex PCR, while TCRdb's copy carries only in-frame clones and drops some. The sample yields under 20,000 clones, around three quarters seen once. Sample time point: recipient sample about 28 days before transplant, after cytoreduction. General study results and limits: Pathologically expanded recipient clonotypes increased progressively from day 30 to day 180 as diversity fell.

Turning to this clone: The target antigen is unknown.

The CDR3 runs to 14 residues. Trimming took off 2 bases at V and 2 bases at J, with 4 bases between the two ends. Germline V gene data show CDR1 as LNHDA and CDR2 as SQIVND (reference sequence). This rearrangement joins TRBV19 to TRBJ1-6; no definite D call. This sample comprised peripheral blood mononuclear cells, obtained before stem cell transplant. This receptor was obtained from a man aged 55 to 70 with acute myeloid leukemia. Some clones in this sample may be carry-over from other donors' samples. In nucleotides, the CDR3 is TGTGCCAGTAGTATAAACCCCTATAATTCACCCCTCCACTTT. Its translation: CASSINPYNSPLHF.